These T cell receptor beta chains were read from a single sample in a study of blood T cells in healthy people across ages. Each CDR3 protein is one row after TCRdb ran MiXCR on the 5' RACE reads. The table shows 980,000 or so distinct CDR3 sequences, with approximately 49% occurring only once. The sample comprised blood. Receptors originate from a man aged 30 to 39 in good health. CDR3s include the opening cysteine and the closing phenylalanine or tryptophan.

V gene: TRBV29-1
CDR3 protein: CSVEDRLAGLYEQYF

V gene: TRBV9
CDR3 protein: CASSVGGGTGQPQHF

V gene: TRBV3-1
CDR3 protein: CASSQDGWLSSTDTQYF

V gene: TRBV3-1
CDR3 protein: CASRAWGGYNEQFF

V gene: TRBV14
CDR3 protein: CASSQAFDRGVDNEQFF

V gene: TRBV7-9
CDR3 protein: CASSLVEREQYF

V gene: TRBV4-3
CDR3 protein: CASSQEERDEQFF

V gene: TRBV3-1
CDR3 protein: CASSQDPGRGYRLPYEQYF

V gene: TRBV7-9
CDR3 protein: CASSLARQGASEQYF

V gene: TRBV5-1
CDR3 protein: CASAGQRTDTQYF

V gene: TRBV20-1
CDR3 protein: CSAWTSGGVQETQYF

V gene: TRBV19
CDR3 protein: CASSIGLAGEQFF

V gene: TRBV12-3/TRBV12-4
CDR3 protein: CASSFSGIEQFF

V gene: TRBV20-1
CDR3 protein: CSARDVGLAEHQETQYF

V gene: TRBV4-3
CDR3 protein: CASSQRPRTLTDTQYF